Presented here are 18 T cell receptor beta chains from one specimen sequenced in a study of cytomegalovirus exposure and HLA in healthy donors. Clones were read by immunoSEQ multiplex PCR, and TCRdb kept only the in-frame ones, dropping some. The repertoire consists of some 100,000 clones, with 88% occurring once and the leading ten covering more than 2%. Sequences were obtained from PBMCs. The receptors here all came from a woman between 18 and 29 years old in good health and CMV-seronegative.

This chain links TRBV7-2 with TRBJ2-7, with 13 nucleotides matching TRBD2. The CDR3 loop spans 15 amino acids. Looked up from germline, CDR1 is SGHTA and CDR2 is FQGNSA. V shed 5 bases, J shed 7 bases, and the junction held 8 bases outside the gene matches. The CDR3 DNA reads TGTGCCAGCAGCGTACTAGCGGGAGGGGTGGGGGAGCAGTACTTC. Its protein is CASSVLAGGVGEQYF.

The chain recombines TRBV6-6 with TRBJ1-2, with D uncertain. V lost 7 bases, J lost 6 bases, and 18 bases lay in between. The CDR3 length is 14 residues. The germline V gene encodes CDR1 MNHNY and CDR2 SVGAGI (reference sequence). For the CDR3, the DNA is TGTGCCAGCAACCCCCGGGGAATTTGGAATGGCTACACCTTC. Its translation: CASNPRGIWNGYTF.

This chain joins TRBV28 and TRBJ2-5, with D unclear. Germline V lookup: CDR1 MDHEN, CDR2 SYDVKM. Trimming removed 2 bases from V and 7 bases from J, with 14 bases in between. The CDR3 totals 14 residues. CDR3 region: CASSLGVRSGTQYF. CDR3 bases: TGTGCCAGCAGTTTAGGAGTGAGGAGTGGGACCCAGTACTTC.

The gene calls are TRBV9 and TRBJ2-7, with TRBD1 matching 10 bases. This CDR3 is 14 amino acids long. CDR1 and CDR2 from the germline V gene are SGDLS and YYNGEE. The junction had 6 bases not matched to a gene; V was cut back by 3 bases and J by 6 bases. The DNA for the CDR3 is TGTGCCAGCAGCGATACCGGGACAGGGGTCGAGCAGTACTTC. Translated, it gives CASSDTGTGVEQYF.

The rearrangement uses TRBV28 and TRBJ1-1, with TRBD1 as a possible D gene (6 bases). Between the trimmed V and J ends, which lost 6 bases and 0 bases, there was a span of 20 bases. The CDR3 length is 17 residues. In germline, CDR1 is MDHEN, CDR2 SYDVKM. CDR3 region: CASSRPGEGQLNTEAFF. The CDR3 DNA reads TGTGCCAGCAGCCGGCCCGGGGAGGGACAATTGAACACTGAAGCTTTCTTT.

The chain combines TRBV6-5 with TRBJ1-5, with D tentatively TRBD1 (6 bases). V was clipped by 4 bases and J by 4 bases, with 11 bases between them. The CDR3 runs 14 residues. Germline-derived CDR1 and CDR2 are MNHEY and SVGAGI. The CDR3 DNA reads as TGTGCCAGCAGTTCGACAGGCCCAAATCAGCCCCAGCATTTT. Protein: CASSSTGPNQPQHF.

The CDR3 DNA reads TGTGCCAGCAGGAGAGGACAGGGCTTGGGTCAGCCCCAGCATTTT. Its translation is CASRRGQGLGQPQHF. The chain has TRBV6-5 and TRBJ1-5; 8 positions agree with TRBD1. The CDR3 contains 15 residues. V lost 6 bases and J lost 6; bases outside the gene matches: 10. The germline gives CDR1 MNHEY, CDR2 SVGAGI.

The V gene is TRBV29-1, the J gene TRBJ1-2; no firm D call. Deletions cut 7 bases from V and 7 bases from J, with 19 bases between. The CDR3 has 13 residues. CDR1 is SQVTM and CDR2 is ANQGSEA in the germline V gene. The CDR3 sequence is CSAEDLFLRGYTF. The CDR3 bases are TGCAGCGCCGAGGATTTGTTTCTTCGTGGCTACACCTTC.

The rearrangement joins TRBV28 to TRBJ2-7; weak D call: TRBD2 (5 bases). The germline V gene has CDR1 MDHEN and CDR2 SYDVKM. The CDR3 is made up of 13 amino acids. Trimming removed 8 bases from V and 0 bases from J, with 11 bases in between. CDR3 in DNA: TGTGCCAGCCAGACGGGGTTCTCCTACGAGCAGTACTTC. Its protein product is CASQTGFSYEQYF.

The CDR3 DNA is TGTGCCAGCAGCTTAGCTTCCGGGACAGGGGGTTACAATGAGCAGTTCTTC. This gives the protein CASSLASGTGGYNEQFF. This chain joins TRBV7-6 and TRBJ2-1; the match to TRBD1 covers 11 bases. The V segment lost 0 bases and the J segment 4 bases; nucleotides outside the gene matches: 5. Looked up from germline, CDR1 is SGHVS and CDR2 is FNYEAQ. The CDR3 runs to 17 residues.

The rearrangement uses TRBV15 and TRBJ1-1; no reliable D call. CDR1 is LNHNV, CDR2 YYDKDF, per germline (reference sequence). V lost 7 bases and J 0 bases, leaving 9 bases between the germline ends. This CDR3 is 13 amino acids long. In nucleotides, the CDR3 is TGTGCCACCACCCTTCTGTTGAACACTGAAGCTTTCTTT. Protein sequence: CATTLLLNTEAFF.

This rearrangement joins TRBV20-1 to TRBJ1-1; D is undetermined. With 2 bases removed from V and 5 bases from J, the gap between germline ends came to 6 bases. Per germline, CDR1 DFQATT and CDR2 SNEGSKA (reference sequence). This CDR3 spans 11 amino acids. In DNA, the CDR3 is TGCAGTGCTAGAACCGGGACTGAAGCTTTCTTT. It codes for CSARTGTEAFF.

CDR3 sequence: CASSNGDRGQATGYTF. CDR3 DNA: TGTGCCAGCAGTAATGGGGACAGGGGTCAGGCGACTGGCTACACCTTC. The chain recombines TRBV27 with TRBJ1-2, with 10 bases matching TRBD1. Looked up from germline, CDR1 is MNHEY and CDR2 is SMNVEV (reference sequence). The CDR3 runs 16 residues. V dropped 5 bases and J dropped 7; count of bases not matched to a gene: 13.

V and J are TRBV2 and TRBJ2-1, with 9 nucleotides matching TRBD2. Germline loops: CDR1 SNHLY, CDR2 FYNNEI. The junction had 9 bases not matched to a gene; V was cut back by 6 bases and J by 6 bases. This CDR3 is built from 15 residues. CDR3 amino acids: CASREGYSGSNEQFF. In nucleotides, the CDR3 is TGTGCCAGCAGAGAGGGGTATAGCGGGAGCAATGAGCAGTTCTTC.

The rearrangement links TRBV19 to TRBJ1-2, with D tentatively TRBD1 (6 bases). The V gene's germline CDR1 is LNHDA and CDR2 SQIVND (reference sequence). This CDR3 contains 17 residues. V gave up 5 bases and J gave up 4 bases, with 23 bases separating them. CDR3 loop: CASSPLMGTSRAYGYTF. In DNA form, the CDR3 reads TGTGCCAGTAGTCCCCTAATGGGGACAAGTCGGGCCTATGGCTACACCTTC. Full variable domain (remainder filled in from reference TRBV19 and TRBJ1-2): DGGITQSPKYLFRKEGQNVTLSCEQNLNHDAMYWYRQDPGQGLRLIYYSQIVNDFQKGDIAEGYSVSREKKESFPLTVTSAQKNPTAFYLCASSPLMGTSRAYGYTFGSGTRLTVV.

In this sample, this clone turned up once. The chain uses TRBV7-2 and TRBJ2-5; 12 bases fit TRBD2. This CDR3 has 15 residues. The V gene's germline CDR1 is SGHTA and CDR2 FQGNSA. Losses at the gene ends were 5 bases for V and 11 bases for J; bases not matched to a gene: 12. The CDR3, as DNA: TGTGCCAGCAGCCCGTCTAGCGGGAGGGCGTGGGAGCAGTACTTC. Protein product: CASSPSSGRAWEQYF. Filled out from reference TRBV7-2 and TRBJ2-5, the complete variable domain reads GAGVSQSPSNKVTEKGKDVELRCDPISGHTALYWYRQSLGQGLEFLIYFQGNSAPDKSGLPSDRFSAERTGGSVSTLTIQRTQQEDSAVYLCASSPSSGRAWEQYFGPGTRLLVL.

The rearrangement uses TRBV29-1 and TRBJ2-7, with 8 bases that match TRBD1. V dropped 7 bases and J dropped 7; count of bases not matched to a gene: 12. Germline V gene lookup returns CDR1 SQVTM and CDR2 ANQGSEA. This CDR3 contains 13 residues. CDR3 sequence reads: CSDNRMTGEEQYF. The CDR3 DNA follows: TGCAGCGACAATAGGATGACAGGGGAGGAGCAGTACTTC.

The chain combines TRBV23-1 with TRBJ1-1, with TRBD1 identical over 7 bases. TRBV23-1 is an ORF, with its function uncertain. The CDR3 extends over 15 amino acids. Unmatched junction bases numbered 6, after V lost 3 bases and J lost 2 bases. The CDR3 is CASSHMNRGNTEAFF. The CDR3 coding sequence is TGCGCCAGCAGTCACATGAACAGGGGAAACACTGAAGCTTTCTTT.